Presented here are 30 T cell receptor beta chains from one specimen sequenced in a study of blood T cell repertoires in COVID-19. Some clones are missing from TCRdb's copy, which holds only in-frame ones; the method was immunoSEQ multiplex PCR. This repertoire shows 200,000 to 250,000 clones, roughly 86% found once; its top ten account for around 2.9%. The specimen was peripheral blood. The receptor set was obtained from a woman in her sixties with acute or convalescent COVID-19.

Only one count was recorded for this clone. The genes are TRBV10-3 and TRBJ2-7; D is unclear. The CDR3 is 12 amino acids. CDR1 is ENHRY and CDR2 is SYGVKD in the germline V gene. Trimming took off 0 bases at V and 3 bases at J, with 3 bases between the two ends. CDR3 bases: TGTGCCATCAGTGAGTCCAACTACGAGCAGTACTTC. It codes for CAISESNYEQYF.

This chain's CDR3 is CASSLDGGQDQPQHF. CDR3 nucleotides: TGCGCCAGCAGCTTGGATGGGGGACAGGATCAGCCCCAGCATTTT. The chain joins TRBV5-1 to TRBJ1-5, with TRBD1 identical over 8 bases. The V gene end was trimmed by 0 bases and the J gene end by 5 bases; junction bases not matched to a gene: 4. The germline V gene has CDR1 SGHRS and CDR2 YFSETQ. The CDR3 totals 15 residues.

This clone occurred a few times. This rearrangement joins TRBV5-1 to TRBJ1-1, with TRBD1 matching 9 bases. The V and J ends lost 3 bases and 1 base, in that order; junction bases with no gene match: 7. CDR3 size: 16 residues. From germline, CDR1 is SGHRS and CDR2 YFSETQ. CDR3 in amino acids: CASSSLQGAGNTEAFF. CDR3 DNA sequence: TGCGCCAGCAGCTCCTTACAGGGGGCAGGGAACACTGAAGCTTTCTTT.

V and J are TRBV19 and TRBJ2-2, with 7 bases identical to TRBD1. The CDR3 extends over 12 amino acids. CDR1 and CDR2 (germline): LNHDA, SQIVND (reference sequence). J lost 7 bases, V lost 9 bases, and 5 bases had no gene match. CDR3: CASKTGYGELFF. CDR3 nucleotides: TGTGCCAGCAAGACAGGGTACGGGGAGCTGTTTTTT.

The chain joins TRBV19 to TRBJ1-1, with a possible D match to TRBD1 (6 bases). Germline CDR1 reads LNHDA; CDR2 reads SQIVND (reference sequence). V was clipped by 5 bases and J by 6 bases, with 19 bases between them. This CDR3 has 15 amino acids. The CDR3 region is CASSQTDGQRAEAFF. The CDR3 DNA reads TGTGCCAGTAGTCAGACCGACGGACAGAGGGCTGAAGCTTTCTTT.

The J gene is TRBJ2-3, the V gene TRBV5-4, with a possible D match to TRBD1 (6 bases). The CDR3 is 13 amino acids. Germline CDR1 reads SGHNT; CDR2 reads YYREEE (reference sequence). The V and J ends lost 6 bases and 0 bases respectively, with 8 bases between them. This CDR3 reads CASNRASTDTQYF. CDR3 DNA: TGTGCCAGCAACAGGGCTAGCACAGATACGCAGTATTTT.

The rearrangement joins TRBV27 to TRBJ2-5; D may be TRBD1 (5 bases). The germline gives CDR1 MNHEY, CDR2 SMNVEV (reference sequence). The CDR3 spans 12 residues. V dropped 7 bases and J dropped 5 bases, with 11 bases sitting between them. In DNA form, the CDR3 reads TGTGCCAGCATAGACAGCGCGGAGACCCAGTACTTC. This sequence encodes CASIDSAETQYF.

The chain carries TRBV7-9 and TRBJ2-7; 9 bases match TRBD1. The CDR3 length is 15 residues. Trimming cost V 1 base and J 2 bases; bases outside gene matches: 3. The germline V gene encodes CDR1 SEHNR and CDR2 FQNEAQ (reference sequence). Written as DNA, the CDR3 is TGTGCCAGCAGCTTAGTCCGGGACAGGGCCTACGAGCAGTACTTC. Its protein product is CASSLVRDRAYEQYF. Combining the CDR3 with reference TRBV7-9 and TRBJ2-7 gives the whole variable domain DTGVSQNPRHKITKRGQNVTFRCDPISEHNRLYWYRQTLGQGPEFLTYFQNEAQLEKSRLLSDRFSAERPKGSFSTLEIQRTEQGDSAMYLCASSLVRDRAYEQYFGPGTRLTVT.

This chain connects TRBV7-2 to TRBJ1-2, with TRBD1 matching over 8 bases. The CDR3 sequence is 13 residues long. Trimming at V came to 1 base and at J to 7 bases, leaving 2 bases not matched to a gene. Per germline, CDR1 SGHTA and CDR2 FQGNSA. The CDR3 here is CASSLGDRSGYTF. CDR3 sequence (DNA): TGTGCCAGCAGCTTAGGGGACAGGTCTGGCTACACCTTC. Full variable domain (remainder filled in from reference TRBV7-2 and TRBJ1-2): GAGVSQSPSNKVTEKGKDVELRCDPISGHTALYWYRQSLGQGLEFLIYFQGNSAPDKSGLPSDRFSAERTGGSVSTLTIQRTQQEDSAVYLCASSLGDRSGYTFGSGTRLTVV.

The gene calls are TRBV29-1 and TRBJ2-7, with 7 nucleotides matching TRBD2. The CDR3 sequence is 13 residues long. J lost 3 bases, V lost 4 bases, and 6 bases had no gene match. From germline, CDR1 is SQVTM and CDR2 ANQGSEA. CDR3 DNA: TGCAGCGTTGGCGGGACTATCTACTACGAGCAGTACTTC. It translates to CSVGGTIYYEQYF.

The rearrangement uses TRBV25-1 and TRBJ2-1; 7 bases line up with TRBD1. This CDR3 has 13 amino acids. Germline CDR1 reads MGHDK; CDR2 reads SYGVNS. The junction had 7 bases not matched to a gene; V was cut back by 8 bases and J by 6 bases. CDR3: CASGDSYRNEQFF. The CDR3 DNA sequence: TGTGCCAGCGGGGACAGTTACCGCAATGAGCAGTTCTTC. Full variable domain (outside the CDR3, taken from reference TRBV25-1 and TRBJ2-1): EADIYQTPRYLVIGTGKKITLECSQTMGHDKMYWYQQDPGMELHLIHYSYGVNSTEKGDLSSESTVSRIRTEHFPLTLESARPSHTSQYLCASGDSYRNEQFFGPGTRLTVL.

The chain joins TRBV7-3 to TRBJ2-1, with 7 bases identical to TRBD2. The junction had 6 bases not matched to a gene; V was cut back by 1 base and J by 6 bases. This CDR3 region has 15 residues. The germline gives CDR1 SGHTA, CDR2 FQGTGA. CDR3 in DNA: TGTGCCAGCAGCTTAAAGGGGCGGGGGATCAATGAGCAGTTCTTC. It encodes CASSLKGRGINEQFF.

J is TRBJ1-1 and V is TRBV27; 11 nucleotides match TRBD1. Germline V CDR1 and CDR2: MNHEY, SMNVEV (reference sequence). This CDR3 is 15 amino acids long. V was pared by 3 bases and J by 4 bases, with 4 bases of the junction left unmatched. The chain's CDR3 is CASSFGDRGVTEAFF. The CDR3 DNA reads TGTGCCAGCAGTTTTGGGGACAGGGGGGTCACTGAAGCTTTCTTT.

The chain carries TRBV19 and TRBJ1-2; the match to TRBD1 covers 9 bases. This CDR3 spans 15 amino acids. Trimming took 5 bases from V and 4 from J; bases not matched to a gene: 8. Per the germline V gene, CDR1 is LNHDA and CDR2 is SQIVND (reference sequence). The CDR3 DNA reads TGTGCCAGTAGTCTACAGGGGGCGAAACCCTATGGCTACACCTTC. Translated: CASSLQGAKPYGYTF.

Worth noting for this clone: This specimen includes other DNA sequences encoding the same CDR3. The chain carries TRBV6-5 and TRBJ1-6; no reliable D call. CDR1 and CDR2 from the germline V gene are MNHEY and SVGAGI. The CDR3 is 13 amino acids. The V gene lost 7 bases and the J gene lost 5 bases, with 9 bases spanning the gap. DNA of the CDR3: TGTGCCAGCAAGCGGCGAAATAATTCACCCCTCCACTTT. Translation gives CASKRRNNSPLHF.

This clone came up a few times. This chain uses TRBV6-5 with TRBJ1-1, with a weak D call TRBD1 (5 bases). The CDR3 consists of 14 residues. Per germline, CDR1 MNHEY and CDR2 SVGAGI. The V end was cut by 8 bases, the J end by 5 bases, with 18 bases between. CDR3 nucleotides: TGTGCCAGCGCGGTGGGGGGGTCGTGGACTGAAGCTTTCTTT. Amino acid sequence: CASAVGGSWTEAFF.

V is TRBV5-1 and J is TRBJ2-3; 9 nucleotides line up with TRBD2. Unmatched junction bases numbered 5, after V lost 4 bases and J lost 2 bases. This CDR3 has 15 residues. Germline V gene lookup returns CDR1 SGHRS and CDR2 YFSETQ. CDR3 residues: CASSHASGVTDTQYF. The CDR3 nucleotides are TGCGCCAGCAGCCATGCTAGCGGGGTCACAGATACGCAGTATTTT.

The chain employs TRBV6-1 and TRBJ1-2; the D is unclear. There are 15 residues in the CDR3. Germline V gene sequence: CDR1 MNHNS, CDR2 SASEGT. The V and J ends lost 3 bases and 3 bases respectively, with 14 bases between them. The CDR3 DNA is TGTGCCAGCAGTGATTCGTTGTTACTTTACTATGGCTACACCTTC. Protein product: CASSDSLLLYYGYTF.

The chain links TRBV19 to TRBJ2-1; perhaps TRBD2 as D (5 bases). The CDR3 totals 14 residues. V was pared by 4 bases and J by 7 bases, with 14 bases between. From germline, CDR1 is LNHDA and CDR2 SQIVND (reference sequence). The CDR3 region is CASSSGGSGNEQFF. The CDR3 DNA reads TGTGCCAGTAGTAGTGGAGGCAGCGGAAATGAGCAGTTCTTC.

The rearrangement uses TRBV5-4 and TRBJ2-1; the match to TRBD1 covers 9 bases. CDR3 size: 16 residues. The germline V gene has CDR1 SGHNT and CDR2 YYREEE (reference sequence). The junction had 11 bases not matched to a gene; V was cut back by 5 bases and J by 5 bases. The CDR3 DNA reads as TGTGCCAGCAGTCGAATCACAGGGGGCGGTGACAATGAGCAGTTCTTC. Amino acids: CASSRITGGGDNEQFF.

The chain couples TRBV12-3 or TRBV12-4 to TRBJ2-5; TRBD1 agrees at 7 bases. V shed 6 bases, J shed 7 bases, and the junction held 8 bases outside the gene matches. The CDR3 has 13 residues. The CDR3 region has the DNA TGTGCCAGCAGCCCGAGGGGGCCTGGGACCCAGTACTTC. Translated: CASSPRGPGTQYF.

The chain combines TRBV10-3 with TRBJ2-7; TRBD1 aligns across 7 bases. V shed 2 bases and J 4 bases; nucleotides not matched to a gene: 11. The CDR3 has 16 amino acids. Germline V lookup: CDR1 ENHRY, CDR2 SYGVKD. CDR3 protein: CAISEPAGTEGYEQYF. CDR3 coding DNA: TGTGCCATCAGTGAGCCCGCCGGGACAGAAGGATACGAGCAGTACTTC.

The chain recombines TRBV5-1 with TRBJ2-2; 8 bases map to TRBD2. Germline values: CDR1 SGHRS, CDR2 YFSETQ. The junction had 6 bases not matched to a gene; V was cut back by 1 base and J by 1 base. This CDR3 comprises 17 residues. CDR3 sequence reads: CASSLSPSGRNTGELFF. The CDR3 region has the DNA TGCGCCAGCAGCTTGAGCCCCAGCGGGAGGAACACCGGGGAGCTGTTTTTT.

J is TRBJ2-7 and V is TRBV19; D call uncertain. Germline CDR1 reads LNHDA; CDR2 reads SQIVND (reference sequence). The CDR3 contains 14 residues. The germline V and J ends were trimmed by 3 bases and 2 bases, with 11 bases remaining between them. CDR3: CASSMNRQPYEQYF. The CDR3 coding sequence is TGTGCCAGTAGTATGAACAGACAACCCTACGAGCAGTACTTC. Combining the CDR3 with reference TRBV19 and TRBJ2-7 gives the whole variable domain DGGITQSPKYLFRKEGQNVTLSCEQNLNHDAMYWYRQDPGQGLRLIYYSQIVNDFQKGDIAEGYSVSREKKESFPLTVTSAQKNPTAFYLCASSMNRQPYEQYFGPGTRLTVT.

This chain connects TRBV7-9 to TRBJ1-4; 7 bases agree with TRBD1. This CDR3 is 15 amino acids long. Germline V gives CDR1 SEHNR, CDR2 FQNEAQ (reference sequence). V lost 3 bases, J lost 8 bases, and 9 bases stayed unmatched. CDR3 in amino acids: CASSLATGVSEKLFF. CDR3 coding DNA: TGTGCCAGCAGCTTGGCAACAGGGGTAAGCGAAAAACTGTTTTTT.

The gene calls are TRBV28 and TRBJ1-6; TRBD1 is a possible D gene (6 bases). Trimming took off 10 bases at V and 3 bases at J, with 13 bases between the two ends. CDR1 is MDHEN and CDR2 is SYDVKM in the germline V gene. The CDR3 extends over 14 amino acids. The CDR3 DNA reads as TGTGCCACCGAACAGGGTCTCTATAATTCACCCCTCCACTTT. Translation gives CATEQGLYNSPLHF.

The V gene is TRBV7-3, the J gene TRBJ2-5; 10 nucleotides align to TRBD1. CDR1 is SGHTA and CDR2 is FQGTGA in the germline V gene. V trimming: 5 bases; J trimming: 5 bases; junction bases outside the gene matches: 2. The CDR3 is 13 amino acids. CDR3 DNA: TGTGCCAGCAGCCGGACAGGGGGGGAGACCCAGTACTTC. Amino acids: CASSRTGGETQYF.

The chain is built from TRBV18 and TRBJ2-5, with a weak D call TRBD2 (6 bases). The CDR3 runs to 16 residues. Germline CDR1 KGHSH, CDR2 LQKENI. V dropped 3 bases and J dropped 1 base, with 15 bases sitting between them. The CDR3 DNA reads as TGTGCCAGCTCACCTCGGAGAGCGGGCCTCCAAGAGACCCAGTACTTC. Protein sequence: CASSPRRAGLQETQYF.

CDR3 coding DNA: TGTGCCAGCAGTGTCTCCCTAGCGGCCCTGTACAATGAGCAGTTCTTC. Amino acids: CASSVSLAALYNEQFF. The V and J genes are TRBV25-1 and TRBJ2-1; TRBD2 matches at 7 bases. From germline, CDR1 is MGHDK and CDR2 SYGVNS. The CDR3 spans 16 residues. V lost 4 bases, J lost 4 bases, and 10 bases stayed unmatched. The whole variable domain, filled in from reference TRBV25-1 and TRBJ2-1, reads EADIYQTPRYLVIGTGKKITLECSQTMGHDKMYWYQQDPGMELHLIHYSYGVNSTEKGDLSSESTVSRIRTEHFPLTLESARPSHTSQYLCASSVSLAALYNEQFFGPGTRLTVL.

The chain employs TRBV18 and TRBJ1-1; TRBD1 aligns across 9 bases. CDR1 and CDR2 (germline): KGHSH, LQKENI. CDR3 size: 17 residues. Unmatched junction bases numbered 14, after V lost 0 bases and J lost 9 bases. The CDR3 spells CASSPPGGLQGARKAFF. The DNA of the CDR3 is TGTGCCAGCTCACCACCCGGGGGATTACAGGGGGCTCGGAAAGCTTTCTTT. The complete variable domain, with remaining parts taken from reference TRBV18 and TRBJ1-1, reads NAGVMQNPRHLVRRRGQEARLRCSPMKGHSHVYWYRQLPEEGLKFMVYLQKENIIDESGMPKERFSAEFPKEGPSILRIQQVVRGDSAAYFCASSPPGGLQGARKAFFGQGTRLTVV.